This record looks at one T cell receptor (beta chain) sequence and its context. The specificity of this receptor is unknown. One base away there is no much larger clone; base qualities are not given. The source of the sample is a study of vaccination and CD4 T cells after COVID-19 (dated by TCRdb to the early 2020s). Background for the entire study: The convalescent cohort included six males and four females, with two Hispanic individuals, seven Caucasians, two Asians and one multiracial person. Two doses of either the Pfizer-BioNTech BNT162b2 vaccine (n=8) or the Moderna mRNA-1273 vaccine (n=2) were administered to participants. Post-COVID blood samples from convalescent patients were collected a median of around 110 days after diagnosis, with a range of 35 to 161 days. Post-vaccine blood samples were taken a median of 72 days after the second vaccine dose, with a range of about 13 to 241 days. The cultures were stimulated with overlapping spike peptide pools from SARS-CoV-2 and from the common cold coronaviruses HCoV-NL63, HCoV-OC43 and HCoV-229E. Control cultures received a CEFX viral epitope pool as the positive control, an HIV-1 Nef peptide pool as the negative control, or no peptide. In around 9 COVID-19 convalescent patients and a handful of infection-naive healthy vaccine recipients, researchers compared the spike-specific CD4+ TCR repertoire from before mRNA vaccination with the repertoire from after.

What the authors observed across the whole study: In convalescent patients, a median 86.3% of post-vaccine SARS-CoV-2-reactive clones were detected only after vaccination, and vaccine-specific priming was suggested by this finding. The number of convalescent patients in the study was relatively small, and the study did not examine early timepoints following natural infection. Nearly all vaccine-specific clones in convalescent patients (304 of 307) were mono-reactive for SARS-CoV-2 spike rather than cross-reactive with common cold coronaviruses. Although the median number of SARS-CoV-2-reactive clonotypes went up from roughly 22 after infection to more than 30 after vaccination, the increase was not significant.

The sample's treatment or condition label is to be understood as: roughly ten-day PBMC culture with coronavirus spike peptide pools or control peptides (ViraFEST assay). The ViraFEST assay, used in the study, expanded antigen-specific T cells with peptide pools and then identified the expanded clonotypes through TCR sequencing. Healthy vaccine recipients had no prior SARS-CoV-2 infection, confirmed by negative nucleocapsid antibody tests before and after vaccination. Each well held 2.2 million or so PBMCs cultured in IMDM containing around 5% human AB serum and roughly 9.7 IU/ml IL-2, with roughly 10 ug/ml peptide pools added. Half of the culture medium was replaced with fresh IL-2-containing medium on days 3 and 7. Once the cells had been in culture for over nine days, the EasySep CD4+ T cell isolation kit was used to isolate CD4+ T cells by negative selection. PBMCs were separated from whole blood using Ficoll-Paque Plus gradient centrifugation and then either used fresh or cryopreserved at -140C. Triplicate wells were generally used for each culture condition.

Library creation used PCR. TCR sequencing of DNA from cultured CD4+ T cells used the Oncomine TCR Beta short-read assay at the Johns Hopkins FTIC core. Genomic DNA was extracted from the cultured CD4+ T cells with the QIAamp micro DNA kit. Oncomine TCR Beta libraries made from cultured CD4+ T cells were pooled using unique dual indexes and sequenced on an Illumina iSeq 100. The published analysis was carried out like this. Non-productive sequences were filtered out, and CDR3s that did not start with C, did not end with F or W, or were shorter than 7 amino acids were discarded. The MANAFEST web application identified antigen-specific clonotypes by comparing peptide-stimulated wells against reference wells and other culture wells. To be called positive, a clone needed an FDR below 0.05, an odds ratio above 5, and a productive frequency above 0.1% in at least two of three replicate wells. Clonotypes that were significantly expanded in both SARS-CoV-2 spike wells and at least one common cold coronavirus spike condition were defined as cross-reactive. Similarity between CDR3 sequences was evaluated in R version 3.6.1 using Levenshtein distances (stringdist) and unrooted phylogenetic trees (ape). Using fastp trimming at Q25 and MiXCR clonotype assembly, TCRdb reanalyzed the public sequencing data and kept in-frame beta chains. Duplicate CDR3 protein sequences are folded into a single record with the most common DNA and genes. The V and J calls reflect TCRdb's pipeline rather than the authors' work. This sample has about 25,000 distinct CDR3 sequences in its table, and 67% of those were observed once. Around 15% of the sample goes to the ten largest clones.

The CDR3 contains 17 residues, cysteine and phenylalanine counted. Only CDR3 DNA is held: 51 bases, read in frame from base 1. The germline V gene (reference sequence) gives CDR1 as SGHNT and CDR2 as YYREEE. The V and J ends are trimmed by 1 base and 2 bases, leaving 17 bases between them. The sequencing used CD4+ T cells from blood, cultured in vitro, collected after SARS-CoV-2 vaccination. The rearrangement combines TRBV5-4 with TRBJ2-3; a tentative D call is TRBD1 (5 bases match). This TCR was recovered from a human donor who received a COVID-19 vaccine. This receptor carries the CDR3 CASSLKGAFLPTDTQYF. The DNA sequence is TGTGCCAGCAGCTTGAAAGGGGCTTTTCTCCCCACAGATACGCAGTATTTT.